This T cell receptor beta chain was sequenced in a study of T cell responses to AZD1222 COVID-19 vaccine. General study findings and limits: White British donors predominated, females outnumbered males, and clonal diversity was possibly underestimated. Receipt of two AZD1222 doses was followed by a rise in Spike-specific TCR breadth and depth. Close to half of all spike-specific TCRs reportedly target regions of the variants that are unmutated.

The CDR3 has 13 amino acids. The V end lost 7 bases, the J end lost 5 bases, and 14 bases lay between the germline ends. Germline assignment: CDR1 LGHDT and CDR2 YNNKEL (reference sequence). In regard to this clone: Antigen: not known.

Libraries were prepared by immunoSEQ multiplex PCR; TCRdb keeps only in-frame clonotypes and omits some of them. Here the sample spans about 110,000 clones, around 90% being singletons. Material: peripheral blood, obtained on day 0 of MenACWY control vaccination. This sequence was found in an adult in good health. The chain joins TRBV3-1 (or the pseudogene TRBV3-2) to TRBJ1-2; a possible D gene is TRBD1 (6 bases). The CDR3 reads CASKQGSLYGYTF. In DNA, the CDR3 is TGTGCCAGCAAACAGGGTAGTCTGTATGGCTACACCTTC.